One sample yielded the 30 T cell receptor beta chains listed below, sequenced in a study of radiotherapy plus CTLA-4 blockade in lung cancer. Only in-frame clones appear in the TCRdb table, and some are missing; sequencing was by immunoSEQ multiplex PCR. This table holds fewer than 35,000 clones, 60% to 85% found once. The sequencing here drew on peripheral blood, taken from a patient treated with radiotherapy plus ipilimumab. The receptors derive from a human donor with non-small cell lung cancer that progressed on radiotherapy plus ipilimumab.

The chain links TRBV18 to TRBJ1-1; the D is unclear. The germline gives CDR1 KGHSH, CDR2 LQKENI. The CDR3 consists of 14 residues. Trimming stripped 6 bases from V and 5 bases from J, with 16 bases between. The CDR3 region has the DNA TGTGCCAGCTCCCCCGGGGTGGGAGGAACTGAAGCTTTCTTT. It yields the protein CASSPGVGGTEAFF.

V and J are TRBV6-5 and TRBJ2-4; the D is unclear. CDR3 length: 12 residues. The V end lost 4 bases, the J end lost 13 bases, and 14 bases lay between the germline ends. The germline V gene encodes CDR1 MNHEY and CDR2 SVGAGI. The CDR3 loop is CASSSSGPLQYF. In DNA, the CDR3 is TGTGCCAGCAGTTCTTCCGGGCCCCTCCAGTACTTC.

This clone was counted a single time. The V and J genes are TRBV6-6 and TRBJ1-2, with 7 bases lining up with TRBD1. This CDR3 has 14 residues. The ends lost 6 bases at V and 5 bases at J; junction bases unmatched: 9. Per germline, CDR1 MNHNY and CDR2 SVGAGI (reference sequence). In DNA form, the CDR3 reads TGTGCCAGCAGACTGGCGTCAGGGGGATATGGCTACACCTTC. As protein: CASRLASGGYGYTF.

This chain links TRBV5-8 with TRBJ1-5, with 9 bases that match TRBD1. The germline CDR1 and CDR2 sequences are SGHTS and YDEGEE. V dropped 5 bases and J dropped 5; count of bases not matched to a gene: 8. CDR3 size: 15 residues. The chain's CDR3 is CASSLGQGTDQPQHF. CDR3 sequence (DNA): TGTGCCAGCAGTTTAGGACAGGGGACCGATCAGCCCCAGCATTTT. The full variable domain, completed using reference TRBV5-8 and TRBJ1-5, is EAGVTQSPTHLIKTRGQQATLRCSPISGHTSVYWYQQALGLGLQFLLWYDEGEERNRGNFPPRFSGRQFPNYSSELNVNALELEDSALYLCASSLGQGTDQPQHFGDGTRLSIL.

J is TRBJ1-1 and V is TRBV19, with 8 nucleotides matching TRBD1. Germline CDR1 LNHDA, CDR2 SQIVND (reference sequence). V lost 4 bases and J lost 1; bases outside the gene matches: 5. The length of the CDR3 is 15 residues. The CDR3: CASSKTGGPNTEAFF. Here the CDR3 DNA reads TGTGCCAGTAGTAAAACAGGGGGACCGAACACTGAAGCTTTCTTT. The full variable domain, completed using reference TRBV19 and TRBJ1-1, is DGGITQSPKYLFRKEGQNVTLSCEQNLNHDAMYWYRQDPGQGLRLIYYSQIVNDFQKGDIAEGYSVSREKKESFPLTVTSAQKNPTAFYLCASSKTGGPNTEAFFGQGTRLTVV.

This clone was seen a single time. This sequence joins TRBV27 and TRBJ2-7; 12 positions match TRBD2. The CDR3 contains 18 residues. The germline V gene has CDR1 MNHEY and CDR2 SMNVEV (reference sequence). V was clipped by 4 bases and J by 2 bases; unmatched bases: 12. The CDR3 DNA reads TGTGCCAGCAGTTCCTTGACTAGCGGGGGCCCTAGAACCTACGAGCAGTACTTC. It is translated as CASSSLTSGGPRTYEQYF.

The chain employs TRBV10-3 and TRBJ1-5; D call uncertain. Trimming removed 10 bases at V and 4 bases at J, with 11 bases between. CDR1 and CDR2 (germline): ENHRY, SYGVKD. The CDR3 length is 12 residues. Written as DNA, the CDR3 is TGTGCCACTGGACCCGAAAATCAGCCCCAGCATTTT. It codes for CATGPENQPQHF.

The chain recombines TRBV28 with TRBJ2-3, with D possibly being TRBD1 (5 bases). Germline V gene lookup returns CDR1 MDHEN and CDR2 SYDVKM. Trimming took 2 bases from V and 15 from J, leaving 21 bases between them. The CDR3 extends over 14 amino acids. Here the CDR3 reads CASSLSSGLGSPYF. Written as DNA, the CDR3 is TGTGCCAGCAGTTTAAGCTCAGGGCTAGGCTCGCCCTATTTT.

This chain uses TRBV6-6 with TRBJ2-5; 7 bases are a match to TRBD1. Per germline, CDR1 MNHNY and CDR2 SVGAGI (reference sequence). V dropped 1 base and J dropped 5; count of bases not matched to a gene: 7. The CDR3 is 15 residues long. The CDR3 DNA reads as TGTGCCAGCAGTTACTTCCAGGGGGTTGCGGAGACCCAGTACTTC. It yields the protein CASSYFQGVAETQYF.

V and J are TRBV28 and TRBJ1-1; the match to TRBD1 covers 7 bases. J lost 2 bases, V lost 7 bases, and 10 bases had no gene match. CDR1 and CDR2 (germline): MDHEN, SYDVKM. The CDR3 length is 15 residues. The CDR3 region is CASTAPGTENTEAFF. The CDR3 bases are TGTGCCAGCACCGCCCCGGGGACAGAAAACACTGAAGCTTTCTTT.

The genes are TRBV7-2 and TRBJ1-1; no clear D. CDR1 SGHTA and CDR2 FQGNSA come from the germline V gene. V lost 0 bases and J lost 1, with 3 bases in between. CDR3 length: 13 residues. CDR3 residues: CASSLAPNTEAFF. Here the CDR3 DNA reads TGTGCCAGCAGCTTAGCGCCGAACACTGAAGCTTTCTTT.

The V gene is TRBV5-1, the J gene TRBJ2-5; D is unclear. There are 15 residues in the CDR3. The V end was cut by 0 bases, the J end by 1 base, with 10 bases between. Germline lookup yields CDR1 SGHRS and CDR2 YFSETQ. The CDR3 loop reads CASSLGYHSQETQYF. CDR3 sequence (DNA): TGCGCCAGCAGCTTGGGATATCACAGCCAAGAGACCCAGTACTTC.

Remarks on this clone: An end of the junction differs from the germline gene, which may be a read error. The V call is TRBV30, the J call TRBJ1-3; possibly TRBD1 for D (6 bases). The CDR3 contains 15 residues. From germline, CDR1 is GTSNPN and CDR2 SVGIG (reference sequence). The DNA of the CDR3 is TGTGCCTGGAGCGGAGACAGGAGCTCTAGAAACACCATATATTTT. Translated: CAWSGDRSSRNTIYF.

The rearrangement uses TRBV4-1 and TRBJ1-5; D is possibly TRBD1 (5 bases). In germline, CDR1 is MGHRA, CDR2 YSYEKL. V dropped 3 bases and J dropped 2 bases, with 11 bases sitting between them. The CDR3 extends over 15 amino acids. DNA of the CDR3: TGCGCCAGCAGCCAGCCCAGGGACGGCAATCAGCCCCAGCATTTT. Translation gives CASSQPRDGNQPQHF.

V is TRBV11-1 and J is TRBJ2-2; 7 nucleotides align to TRBD2. The CDR3 totals 15 residues. V was clipped by 2 bases and J by 5 bases; unmatched bases: 5. Germline CDR1 is SGHAT and CDR2 is FQDESV (reference sequence). CDR3 in DNA: TGTGCCAGCAGCTTAAGCGGGAAGGCGACCGGGGAGCTGTTTTTT. It encodes CASSLSGKATGELFF.

This rearrangement joins TRBV6-5 to TRBJ1-3; 11 bases are a match to TRBD1. The CDR3 contains 16 residues. Germline CDR1 is MNHEY and CDR2 is SVGAGI. Trimming removed 3 bases from V and 1 base from J; junction bases left unmatched: 2. CDR3 protein: CASSYGQGASGNTIYF. DNA for the CDR3: TGTGCCAGCAGTTATGGACAGGGGGCATCTGGAAACACCATATATTTT.

Sample share makes this clone medium-sized. CDR3 DNA sequence: TGTGCCAGCACCCCAGGGTCTACCTCAGCCCAGTTCTTC. Encoded protein: CASTPGSTSAQFF. J is TRBJ2-1 and V is TRBV6-6; possibly TRBD1 for D (5 bases). The CDR3 has 13 amino acids. Trimming removed 7 bases at V and 13 bases at J, with 20 bases between. Per the germline V gene, CDR1 is MNHNY and CDR2 is SVGAGI (reference sequence).

The sample holds a few counts of this clone. The chain has TRBV7-9 and TRBJ1-2; D is possibly TRBD1 (5 bases). Germline CDR1 SEHNR, CDR2 FQNEAQ (reference sequence). V was shortened by 1 base and J by 6 bases, with 12 bases between the two germline ends. The CDR3 covers 14 residues. The DNA for the CDR3 is TGTGCCAGCAGCTTAGATGCGGTCAGGGATGGCTACACCTTC. Translated: CASSLDAVRDGYTF. The full variable domain, with the rest looked up from reference TRBV7-9 and TRBJ1-2, is DTGVSQNPRHKITKRGQNVTFRCDPISEHNRLYWYRQTLGQGPEFLTYFQNEAQLEKSRLLSDRFSAERPKGSFSTLEIQRTEQGDSAMYLCASSLDAVRDGYTFGSGTRLTVV.

The chain links TRBV28 to TRBJ2-7; the D gene is possibly TRBD2 (5 bases). The V gene lost 4 bases and the J gene lost 5 bases, with 18 bases spanning the gap. The CDR3 length is 15 residues. Germline loops: CDR1 MDHEN, CDR2 SYDVKM. For the CDR3, the DNA is TGTGCCAGCAGTTCTTTCGAACTGCGGGCGAACGAGCAGTACTTC. It is translated as CASSSFELRANEQYF.

The V and J genes are TRBV4-3 and TRBJ1-5; perhaps TRBD1 as D (5 bases). The germline V and J ends were trimmed by 0 bases and 7 bases, with 13 bases remaining between them. CDR1 is LGHNA, CDR2 YSLEER, per germline. The CDR3 covers 15 residues. CDR3 sequence: CASSQDATGVQPQHF. The CDR3 bases are TGCGCCAGCAGCCAAGACGCCACAGGAGTACAGCCCCAGCATTTT.

This clone was observed once. V and J are TRBV11-2 and TRBJ2-3; 14 nucleotides agree with TRBD2. CDR1 and CDR2 from the germline V gene are SGHAT and FQNNGV. This CDR3 spans 19 amino acids. V was clipped by 1 base and J by 0 bases; unmatched bases: 6. DNA of the CDR3: TGTGCCAGCAGCTTAGCCGGGAGACTAGCGGGGGGGAGCACAGATACGCAGTATTTT. Protein product: CASSLAGRLAGGSTDTQYF.

The genes are TRBV5-4 and TRBJ2-7, with a tentative D call TRBD2 (6 bases). The length of the CDR3 is 14 residues. Germline values: CDR1 SGHNT, CDR2 YYREEE (reference sequence). V lost 0 bases, J lost 2 bases, and 9 bases lay in between. CDR3 nucleotide sequence: TGTGCCAGCAGCTTGGAAACGGGGGCCTACGAGCAGTACTTC. It specifies CASSLETGAYEQYF.

A single count supports this clone. The chain carries TRBV9 and TRBJ2-1; D uncertain. The ends were cut back, 5 bases at V and 4 bases at J, with 16 bases in the middle. The CDR3 is 15 residues long. Germline CDR1 SGDLS, CDR2 YYNGEE. The CDR3 is CASSKGNYPYNEQFF. CDR3 coding DNA: TGTGCCAGCAGTAAAGGAAACTATCCGTACAATGAGCAGTTCTTC.

J is TRBJ2-1 and V is TRBV27; 16 bases agree with TRBD2. J lost 0 bases, V lost 8 bases, and 4 bases had no gene match. The CDR3 totals 17 residues. Per the germline V gene, CDR1 is MNHEY and CDR2 is SMNVEV (reference sequence). The CDR3 nucleotides are TGTGCCAGCTCGGGACTAGCGGGGGGGCCCTCCTACAATGAGCAGTTCTTC. This sequence encodes CASSGLAGGPSYNEQFF.

This chain links TRBV2 with TRBJ2-7; 8 bases align to TRBD2. Germline CDR1 and CDR2: SNHLY and FYNNEI. This CDR3 comprises 14 residues. Trimming took 7 bases from V and 6 from J; bases not matched to a gene: 11. CDR3 sequence reads: CASTPGLASSEQYF. As DNA, the CDR3 is TGTGCCAGCACCCCAGGACTAGCTTCATCCGAGCAGTACTTC.

The chain uses TRBV4-1 and TRBJ2-2; D call uncertain. V lost 1 base and J 5 bases, leaving 8 bases between the germline ends. This CDR3 has 14 residues. The germline V gene has CDR1 MGHRA and CDR2 YSYEKL. Here the CDR3 DNA reads TGCGCCAGCAGCCAAGTTCGTAGAACCGGGGAGCTGTTTTTT. It encodes CASSQVRRTGELFF.

This clone has just one count. This chain joins TRBV7-9 and TRBJ1-3; unclear D gene. This CDR3 contains 16 residues. Germline V gene data show CDR1 as SEHNR and CDR2 as FQNEAQ (reference sequence). The germline V and J ends were trimmed by 1 base and 0 bases, with 10 bases remaining between them. The CDR3 protein is CASSLGSVLSGNTIYF. The CDR3 DNA reads as TGTGCCAGCAGCTTAGGTTCGGTACTCTCTGGAAACACCATATATTTT.

The CDR3 sequence is CASSLRLDTQYF. The CDR3 DNA follows: TGTGCCAGCAGTTTAAGGTTGGATACGCAGTATTTT. V is TRBV27 and J is TRBJ2-3, with D uncertain. Germline CDR1 MNHEY, CDR2 SMNVEV (reference sequence). The V end lost 2 bases, the J end lost 6 bases, and 6 bases lay between the germline ends. This CDR3 has 12 amino acids.

CDR3: CASSLSYGTAVRAFF. The CDR3, as DNA: TGTGCCAGCAGTCTATCTTACGGGACAGCAGTGAGAGCTTTCTTT. The chain recombines TRBV28 with TRBJ1-1, with 7 nucleotides matching TRBD1. With 5 bases clipped from V and 10 bases from J, the junction kept 16 bases outside the gene matches. Germline V CDR1 and CDR2: MDHEN, SYDVKM. The CDR3 runs 15 residues.

The rearrangement links TRBV7-9 to TRBJ1-2, with TRBD1 identical over 7 bases. V lost 2 bases and J lost 3; bases outside the gene matches: 3. There are 14 residues in the CDR3. Germline loops: CDR1 SEHNR, CDR2 FQNEAQ (reference sequence). CDR3 in amino acids: CASSLTGTDYGYTF. CDR3 coding DNA: TGTGCCAGCAGCTTAACCGGGACAGACTATGGCTACACCTTC.